Listed here are 23 T cell receptor beta chains from one sample, sequenced in a study of T cell repertoires in cytomegalovirus infection. MiXCR was run by TCRdb on the reads, yielding one entry per CDR3 protein. Among 400,000 to 600,000 distinct CDR3 sequences listed, approximately 46% were seen once. For these receptors, no antigen is known. The sample here was cultured PBMCs, taken from culture after CMV antigen stimulation. The receptor set was obtained from a human donor in good health (CMV status not recorded). Some clones in this sample may be carry-over from other donors' samples.

The V and J genes are TRBV7-2 and TRBJ2-1, with D possibly being TRBD1 (6 bases). The germline V gene encodes CDR1 SGHTA and CDR2 FQGNSA. The ends were cut back, 4 bases at V and 3 bases at J, with 10 bases in the middle. The CDR3 is 14 amino acids. The CDR3 DNA follows: TGTGCCAGCAGCTGGACAGCCCTCTACAATGAGCAGTTCTTC. This gives the protein CASSWTALYNEQFF.

In this sample, this clonotype turned up a few times. The V call is TRBV7-2, the J call TRBJ1-1; a weak D match, TRBD1 (5 bases). Trimming left V 5 bases short and J 11 bases short, with 21 bases between. Per germline, CDR1 SGHTA and CDR2 FQGNSA. CDR3 length equals 14 residues. The CDR3 sequence is CASSPTGPSKAAFF. The CDR3 DNA follows: TGTGCCAGCAGCCCAACAGGTCCTTCGAAGGCGGCTTTCTTT.

This chain links TRBV4-3 with TRBJ2-2, with 10 bases matching TRBD2. V shed 2 bases, J shed 6 bases, and the junction held 6 bases outside the gene matches. CDR3 length equals 16 residues. Germline assignment: CDR1 LGHNA and CDR2 YSLEER. The CDR3 DNA reads as TGCGCCAGCAGCCAACCTAGCGGGAGTTTCTCCGGGGAGCTGTTTTTT. Translating gives CASSQPSGSFSGELFF.

V gene TRBV7-2 combines with J gene TRBJ1-6; no firm D call. Germline CDR1 reads SGHTA; CDR2 reads FQGNSA. This CDR3 region has 14 residues. Trimming shortened V by 1 base and J by 6 bases, and 7 bases separated the two germline ends. DNA for the CDR3: TGTGCCAGCAGCTTAGTAGCGGGTAATTCACCCCTCCACTTT. It specifies CASSLVAGNSPLHF.

The genes are TRBV4-3 and TRBJ1-4; D is ambiguous. Germline V lookup: CDR1 LGHNA, CDR2 YSLEER. The V end was cut by 0 bases, the J end by 8 bases, with 13 bases between. This CDR3 contains 15 residues. The CDR3 loop reads CASSQDLKSAEKLFF. CDR3 nucleotide sequence: TGCGCCAGCAGCCAAGATCTTAAATCGGCGGAAAAACTGTTTTTT.

This clonotype appeared a few times. The gene calls are TRBV7-9 and TRBJ2-7, with D perhaps matching TRBD1 or TRBD2 (5 bases each). Germline values: CDR1 SEHNR, CDR2 FQNEAQ (reference sequence). Trimming cost V 4 bases and J 3 bases, with 16 bases left between them. CDR3 length: 15 residues. This chain's CDR3 is CASSSYTGPSYEQYF. CDR3 DNA sequence: TGTGCCAGCAGCTCCTACACGGGACCGAGCTACGAGCAGTACTTC.

The rearrangement uses TRBV12-3 or TRBV12-4 and TRBJ1-5; no clear D. The CDR3 is 13 residues long. The V gene lost 8 bases and the J gene lost 5 bases, with 13 bases spanning the gap. CDR3 region: CASRGRAYQPQHF. CDR3 nucleotides: TGTGCCAGCCGTGGACGGGCTTATCAGCCCCAGCATTTT.

V gene TRBV7-6 combines with J gene TRBJ1-1; TRBD1 agrees at 8 bases. This CDR3 spans 11 amino acids. From germline, CDR1 is SGHVS and CDR2 FNYEAQ. After removal of 7 bases from V and 7 bases from J, the junction contained 2 bases not matched to a gene. CDR3 loop: CASKGTGEAFF. The CDR3 DNA follows: TGTGCCAGCAAGGGGACAGGTGAAGCTTTCTTT. Variable domain in full (rest from reference TRBV7-6 and TRBJ1-1): GAGVSQSPRYKVTKRGQDVALRCDPISGHVSLYWYRQALGQGPEFLTYFNYEAQQDKSGLPNDRFSAERPEGSISTLTIQRTEQRDSAMYRCASKGTGEAFFGQGTRLTVV.

Only a few counts were recorded for this clonotype. The CDR3 protein is CASSLGSSLGTIYF. In DNA form, the CDR3 reads TGTGCCAGCAGTTTAGGGTCGAGTTTGGGCACCATATATTTT. V is TRBV12-3 or TRBV12-4 and J is TRBJ1-3; the D is unclear. This CDR3 contains 14 residues. The ends were cut back, 1 base at V and 9 bases at J, with 13 bases in the middle.

This clonotype was recorded a few times. This chain uses TRBV2 with TRBJ1-3; D remains ambiguous. The germline V and J ends were trimmed by 3 bases and 0 bases, with 12 bases remaining between them. This CDR3 comprises 16 residues. Germline V gene sequence: CDR1 SNHLY, CDR2 FYNNEI. CDR3 nucleotides: TGTGCCAGCAGTGATCGGTTCAGCCGCTCTGGAAACACCATATATTTT. Translating it yields CASSDRFSRSGNTIYF.

This clonotype was recorded a few times. The chain links TRBV20-1 to TRBJ1-6; 8 bases line up with TRBD1. The CDR3 has 15 amino acids. Germline CDR1 reads DFQATT; CDR2 reads SNEGSKA (reference sequence). The J segment lost 6 bases and the V segment lost 3 bases, leaving 7 bases of the junction unmatched. CDR3 in amino acids: CSASPTGGGNSPLHF. As DNA, the CDR3 is TGCAGTGCTAGCCCCACAGGGGGAGGTAATTCACCCCTCCACTTT.

This clonotype was detected only once. The rearrangement uses TRBV12-3 or TRBV12-4 and TRBJ1-1, with D unclear. Trimming shortened V by 7 bases and J by 3 bases, and 15 bases separated the two germline ends. The CDR3 is made up of 14 amino acids. CDR3 bases: TGTGCCAGCACGACGTGGGGTTTGGACACTGAAGCTTTCTTT. Translating gives CASTTWGLDTEAFF.

V and J are TRBV19 and TRBJ2-3; possibly TRBD1 for D (5 bases). The V end lost 1 base, the J end lost 1 base, and 9 bases lay between the germline ends. Germline loops: CDR1 LNHDA, CDR2 SQIVND (reference sequence). This CDR3 contains 15 residues. CDR3 in amino acids: CASSIVQGGTDTQYF. Here the CDR3 DNA reads TGTGCCAGTAGTATAGTTCAGGGCGGCACAGATACGCAGTATTTT.

This chain joins TRBV14 and TRBJ2-3; no definite D call. CDR3 length: 12 amino acids. The germline CDR1 and CDR2 sequences are SGHDN and FVKESK. V gave up 6 bases and J gave up 8 bases, with 12 bases separating them. The CDR3, as DNA: TGTGCCAGCAGAGCTTCTACGGGTACGCAGTATTTT. Translated, it gives CASRASTGTQYF.

This clonotype showed up just a few times. The rearrangement links TRBV7-6 to TRBJ2-5; the D is unclear. The germline V gene encodes CDR1 SGHVS and CDR2 FNYEAQ. Trimming stripped 5 bases from V and 5 bases from J, with 12 bases between. The CDR3 consists of 13 residues. In nucleotides, the CDR3 is TGTGCCAGCAGCCGATTCAGAGGCGAGACCCAGTACTTC. Amino acids: CASSRFRGETQYF.

The table lists this clonotype with a count of one. The rearrangement links TRBV5-5 to TRBJ2-3; perhaps TRBD2 as D (5 bases). V was shortened by 1 base and J by 7 bases, with 16 bases between the two germline ends. Germline V gene lookup returns CDR1 SGHKS and CDR2 YYEKEE (reference sequence). CDR3 size: 15 residues. Written as DNA, the CDR3 is TGTGCCAGCAGCTTGTGGAGCGGAGGCGGATATACGCAGTATTTT. Its protein product is CASSLWSGGGYTQYF.

This clonotype was detected only a few times. V and J are TRBV6-6 and TRBJ2-7; possible D gene TRBD1, 5 bases. Germline CDR1 reads MNHNY; CDR2 reads SVGAGI (reference sequence). The V end lost 4 bases, the J end lost 2 bases, and 15 bases lay between the germline ends. CDR3 size: 15 residues. The CDR3 DNA sequence: TGTGCCAGCAGTTCGTCTAGACAGCCAGCCTACGAGCAGTACTTC. Protein sequence: CASSSSRQPAYEQYF.

This clonotype was picked up a small number of times. CDR3 loop: CASSQGLAGGPKDTQYF. CDR3 sequence (DNA): TGCGCCAGCAGCCAAGGACTAGCGGGAGGGCCTAAAGATACGCAGTATTTT. The chain links TRBV4-1 to TRBJ2-3; 14 positions agree with TRBD2. The CDR3 sequence is 17 residues long. Germline CDR1 and CDR2: MGHRA and YSYEKL. V shed 1 base, J shed 5 bases, and the junction held 5 bases outside the gene matches.

This clonotype was recorded a few times. The chain couples TRBV12-3 or TRBV12-4 to TRBJ2-5, with TRBD1 identical over 7 bases. The CDR3 sequence is 16 residues long. J was trimmed by 5 bases and V by 4 bases; bases with no gene match: 13. The CDR3 loop reads CASSSYQGDVAETQYF. DNA of the CDR3: TGTGCCAGCAGTTCATATCAGGGGGATGTCGCCGAGACCCAGTACTTC.

This chain connects TRBV12-3 or TRBV12-4 to TRBJ1-6; D perhaps matches TRBD1 (5 bases). There are 13 residues in the CDR3. V was clipped by 7 bases and J by 8 bases, with 12 bases between them. CDR3 in amino acids: CASTLGRDSPLHF. Written as DNA, the CDR3 is TGTGCCAGCACCCTGGGGCGAGATTCACCCCTCCACTTT.

The genes are TRBV7-6 and TRBJ2-1, with 10 bases fitting TRBD2. The CDR3 length is 15 residues. Germline V gives CDR1 SGHVS, CDR2 FNYEAQ. V shed 3 bases and J 5 bases; nucleotides not matched to a gene: 4. The CDR3, as DNA: TGTGCCAGCAGCTTCAGACTAGCGGGTCACAATGAGCAGTTCTTC. Translating it yields CASSFRLAGHNEQFF.

In its sample, this clonotype was seen many times. V usage is TRBV19 and J usage is TRBJ2-3, with no clear D. CDR3 size: 13 residues. CDR1 is LNHDA and CDR2 is SQIVND in the germline V gene (reference sequence). The germline V and J ends were trimmed by 3 bases and 2 bases, with 6 bases remaining between them. The CDR3 nucleotides read TGTGCCAGTAGTATTTCCCCCACAGATACGCAGTATTTT. This sequence encodes CASSISPTDTQYF. Filled out from reference TRBV19 and TRBJ2-3, the complete variable domain reads DGGITQSPKYLFRKEGQNVTLSCEQNLNHDAMYWYRQDPGQGLRLIYYSQIVNDFQKGDIAEGYSVSREKKESFPLTVTSAQKNPTAFYLCASSISPTDTQYFGPGTRLTVL.

This clonotype was counted only a few times. J is TRBJ2-5 and V is TRBV7-2; 12 positions match TRBD2. The CDR3 covers 14 residues. The trim removed 8 bases at V and 4 bases at J, leaving 5 bases unmatched. Germline CDR1 and CDR2: SGHTA and FQGNSA. The CDR3 bases are TGTGCCAGCGCCTTGGGACTAGCGGGAGAGACCCAGTACTTC. Translation gives CASALGLAGETQYF.